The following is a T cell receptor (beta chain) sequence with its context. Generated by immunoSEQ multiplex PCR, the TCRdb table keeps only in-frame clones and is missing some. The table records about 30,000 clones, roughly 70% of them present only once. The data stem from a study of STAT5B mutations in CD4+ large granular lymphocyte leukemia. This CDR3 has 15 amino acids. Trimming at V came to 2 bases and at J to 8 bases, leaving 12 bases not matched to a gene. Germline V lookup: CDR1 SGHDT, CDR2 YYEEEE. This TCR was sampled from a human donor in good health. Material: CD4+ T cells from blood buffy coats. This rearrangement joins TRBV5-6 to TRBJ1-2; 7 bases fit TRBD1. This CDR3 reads CASSLGQGGIRGYTF. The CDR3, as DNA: TGTGCCAGCAGCTTAGGGCAGGGGGGAATCAGGGGCTACACCTTC.